The text below deals with one T cell receptor (beta chain). The data derive from a study of blood T cell repertoires in COVID-19. Study as a whole: Sites across the United States, Italy and Spain contributed samples from acute and convalescent COVID-19. Sources were T cells, B-cell-depleted T cells, or PBMCs; the material itself was cDNA or gDNA.

The germline CDR1 and CDR2 sequences are MNHEY and SVGEGT. The CDR3 covers 17 residues. V lost 6 bases to trimming and J lost 0 bases; unmatched junction nucleotides: 9. As originally analysed: Reference gene primers were amplified, and this amplification served to estimate nucleated cell counts. Generated by immunoSEQ multiplex PCR, the TCRdb table keeps only in-frame clones and is missing some. V and J calls plus clone size are reproduced from that table; the DNA served to infer D and trimming. The sample contains roughly 110,000 clones, about four fifths of which appear only once. The chain is built from TRBV6-2 or TRBV6-3 and TRBJ2-7; 12 positions agree with TRBD2. This TCR was sampled from a human donor in a cohort sampled during active COVID-19. The sequenced sample consisted of peripheral blood. The CDR3 bases are TGTGCCAGCAGACCTGGACTAGCGGGAACCCCCTCCTACGAGCAGTACTTC. Amino acids: CASRPGLAGTPSYEQYF.